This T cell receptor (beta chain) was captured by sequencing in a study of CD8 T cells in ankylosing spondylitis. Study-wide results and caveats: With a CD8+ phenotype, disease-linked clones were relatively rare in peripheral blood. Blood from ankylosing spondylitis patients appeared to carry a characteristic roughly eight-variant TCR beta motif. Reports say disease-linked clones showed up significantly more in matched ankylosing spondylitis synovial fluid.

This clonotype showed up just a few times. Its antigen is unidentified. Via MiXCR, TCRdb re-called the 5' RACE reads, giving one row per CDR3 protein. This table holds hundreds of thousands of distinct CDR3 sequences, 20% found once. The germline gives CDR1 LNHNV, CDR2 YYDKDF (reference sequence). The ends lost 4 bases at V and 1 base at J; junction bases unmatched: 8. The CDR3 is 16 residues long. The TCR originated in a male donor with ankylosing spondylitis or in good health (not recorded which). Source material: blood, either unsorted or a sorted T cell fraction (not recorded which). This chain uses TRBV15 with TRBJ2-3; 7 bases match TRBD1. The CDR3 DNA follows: TGTGCCACCAGCATTCGACAGGGAAGGGGCACAGATACGCAGTATTTT. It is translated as CATSIRQGRGTDTQYF.